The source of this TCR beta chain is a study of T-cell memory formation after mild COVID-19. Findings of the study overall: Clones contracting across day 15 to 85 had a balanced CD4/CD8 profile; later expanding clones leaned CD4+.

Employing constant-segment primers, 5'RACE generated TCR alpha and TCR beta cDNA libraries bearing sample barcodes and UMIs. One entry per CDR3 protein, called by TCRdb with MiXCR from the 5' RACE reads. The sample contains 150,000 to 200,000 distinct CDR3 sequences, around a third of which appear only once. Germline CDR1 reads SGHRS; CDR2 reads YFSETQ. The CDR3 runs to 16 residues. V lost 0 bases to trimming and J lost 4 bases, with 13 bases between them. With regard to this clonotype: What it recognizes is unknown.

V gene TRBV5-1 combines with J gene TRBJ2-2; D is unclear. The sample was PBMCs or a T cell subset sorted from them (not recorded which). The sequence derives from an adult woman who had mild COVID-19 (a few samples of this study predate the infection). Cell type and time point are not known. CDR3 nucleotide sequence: TGCGCCAGCAGCTTGGCCTTGGGAAGTGGCACCGGGGAGCTGTTTTTT. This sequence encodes CASSLALGSGTGELFF.